Given below is one TCR beta chain in context. CDR1 and CDR2 from the germline V gene are GTSNPN and SVGIG (reference sequence). The CDR3 has 13 amino acids. The sample comes from a study of monozygotic twins with inflammatory bowel disease. TCRdb re-called the 5' RACE reads and gives one entry per CDR3 protein, without DNA. The sample table includes roughly 160,000 distinct CDR3 sequences. The sequence came from a human donor with ulcerative colitis or Crohn's disease, or a healthy co-twin of an affected twin (not recorded which). The chain is built from TRBV30 and TRBJ1-1. The specimen sequenced was blood. CDR3 protein: CAWSGLGFTEAFF. Based on the CDR3 plus reference TRBV30 and TRBJ1-1, the full variable domain is SQTIHQWPATLVQPVGSPLSLECTVEGTSNPNLYWYRQAAGRGLQLLFYSVGIGQISSEVPQNLSASRPQDRQFILSSKKLLLSDSGFYLCAWSGLGFTEAFFGQGTRLTVV.